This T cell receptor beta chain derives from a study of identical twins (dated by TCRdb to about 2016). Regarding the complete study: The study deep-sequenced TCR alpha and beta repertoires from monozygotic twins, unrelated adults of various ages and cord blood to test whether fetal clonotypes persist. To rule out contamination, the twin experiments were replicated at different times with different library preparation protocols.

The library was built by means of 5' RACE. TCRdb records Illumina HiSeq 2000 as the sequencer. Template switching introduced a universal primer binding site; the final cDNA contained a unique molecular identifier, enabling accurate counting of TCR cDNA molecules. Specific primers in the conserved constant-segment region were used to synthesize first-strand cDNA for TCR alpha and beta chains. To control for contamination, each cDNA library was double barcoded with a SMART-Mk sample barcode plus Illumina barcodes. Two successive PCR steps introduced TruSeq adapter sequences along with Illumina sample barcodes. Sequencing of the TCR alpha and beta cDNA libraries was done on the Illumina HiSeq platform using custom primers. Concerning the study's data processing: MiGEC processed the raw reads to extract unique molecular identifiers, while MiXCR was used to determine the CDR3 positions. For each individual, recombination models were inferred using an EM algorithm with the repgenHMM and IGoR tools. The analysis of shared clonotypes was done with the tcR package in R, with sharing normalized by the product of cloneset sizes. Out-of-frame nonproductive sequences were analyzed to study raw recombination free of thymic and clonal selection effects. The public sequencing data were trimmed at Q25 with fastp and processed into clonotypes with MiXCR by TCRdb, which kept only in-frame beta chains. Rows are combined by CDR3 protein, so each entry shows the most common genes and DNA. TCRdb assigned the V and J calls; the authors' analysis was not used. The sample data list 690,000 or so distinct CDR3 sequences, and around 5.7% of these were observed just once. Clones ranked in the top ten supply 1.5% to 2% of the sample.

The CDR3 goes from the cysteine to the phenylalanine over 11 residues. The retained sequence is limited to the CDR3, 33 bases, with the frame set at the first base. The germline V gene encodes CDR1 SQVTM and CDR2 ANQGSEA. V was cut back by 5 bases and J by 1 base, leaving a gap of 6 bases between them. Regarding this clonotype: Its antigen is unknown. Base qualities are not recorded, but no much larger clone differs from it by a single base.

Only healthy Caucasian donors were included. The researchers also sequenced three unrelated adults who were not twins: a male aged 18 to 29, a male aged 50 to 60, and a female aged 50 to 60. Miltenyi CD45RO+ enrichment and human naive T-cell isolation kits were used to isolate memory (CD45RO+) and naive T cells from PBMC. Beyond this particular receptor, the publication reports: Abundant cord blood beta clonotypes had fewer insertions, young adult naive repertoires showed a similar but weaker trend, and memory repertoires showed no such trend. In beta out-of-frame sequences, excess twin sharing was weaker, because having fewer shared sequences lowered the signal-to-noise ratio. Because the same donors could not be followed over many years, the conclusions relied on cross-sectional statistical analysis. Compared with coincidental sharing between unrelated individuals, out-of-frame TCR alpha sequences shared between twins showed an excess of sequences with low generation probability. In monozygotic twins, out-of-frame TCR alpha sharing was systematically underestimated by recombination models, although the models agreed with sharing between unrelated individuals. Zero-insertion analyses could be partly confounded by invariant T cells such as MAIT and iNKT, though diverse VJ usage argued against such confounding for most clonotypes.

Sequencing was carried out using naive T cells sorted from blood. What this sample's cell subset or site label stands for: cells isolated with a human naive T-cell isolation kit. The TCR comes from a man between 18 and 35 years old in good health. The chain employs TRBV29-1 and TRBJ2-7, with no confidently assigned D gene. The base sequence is TGCAGCGTTACGGAATCCTACGAGCAGTACTTC. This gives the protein CSVTESYEQYF.